The 8 T cell receptor beta chains listed next were all sequenced from one sample in a study of cytomegalovirus exposure and HLA in healthy donors. With 60 Vbeta and 13 Jbeta primers, the PCR was carried out. The assay was immunoSEQ multiplex PCR, and TCRdb's table has in-frame clones only and misses some. The sample lists tens of thousands of clones, 83% seen once, with approximately 1.5% in the top ten. The sequenced sample consisted of PBMCs. The receptor set was obtained from a human donor in good health.

The rearrangement joins TRBV7-2 to TRBJ1-4, with TRBD1 matching over 8 bases. V was pared by 5 bases and J by 7 bases, with 9 bases of the junction left unmatched. This CDR3 contains 15 residues. Germline-derived CDR1 and CDR2 are SGHTA and FQGNSA. The CDR3 DNA follows: TGTGCCAGCAGCCCGGGGACAGGAATCTCTGAAAAACTGTTTTTT. As protein: CASSPGTGISEKLFF.

This chain joins TRBV7-9 and TRBJ2-7; 10 nucleotides line up with TRBD2. Germline CDR1 SEHNR, CDR2 FQNEAQ (reference sequence). The CDR3 contains 15 residues. The V segment lost 5 bases and the J segment 6 bases; nucleotides outside the gene matches: 10. CDR3 residues: CASSPSGGVRGEQYF. The CDR3 DNA sequence: TGTGCCAGCAGCCCAAGCGGGGGGGTTCGGGGCGAGCAGTACTTC.

The gene calls are TRBV20-1 and TRBJ2-5; D call uncertain. The CDR3 loop spans 11 amino acids. CDR1 and CDR2 (germline): DFQATT, SNEGSKA (reference sequence). V was clipped by 5 bases and J by 2 bases, with 6 bases between them. This CDR3 reads CSAGGQETQYF. In nucleotides, the CDR3 is TGCAGTGCTGGCGGACAAGAGACCCAGTACTTC.

The chain links TRBV5-1 to TRBJ2-1; 12 bases are shared with TRBD1. CDR1 is SGHRS and CDR2 is YFSETQ in the germline V gene. The CDR3 length is 15 residues. V lost 0 bases, J lost 8 bases, and 3 bases stayed unmatched. This chain's CDR3 is CASSLEGQGAYEQFF. CDR3 in DNA: TGCGCCAGCAGCTTGGAGGGACAGGGGGCTTATGAGCAGTTCTTC. The entire variable domain, with the rest obtained from reference TRBV5-1 and TRBJ2-1, is as follows: KAGVTQTPRYLIKTRGQQVTLSCSPISGHRSVSWYQQTPGQGLQFLFEYFSETQRNKGNFPGRFSGRQFSNSRSEMNVSTLELGDSALYLCASSLEGQGAYEQFFGPGTRLTVL.

The chain carries TRBV7-2 and TRBJ2-3, with D possibly TRBD1 on 5 matching bases. Germline V CDR1 and CDR2: SGHTA, FQGNSA. V gave up 4 bases and J gave up 3 bases, with 14 bases separating them. This CDR3 contains 15 residues. The CDR3 DNA sequence: TGTGCCAGCAGCTACAACCCGGCAGGGACAGATACGCAGTATTTT. Translating it yields CASSYNPAGTDTQYF.

The chain carries TRBV28 and TRBJ2-1; possibly TRBD1 for D (6 bases). Trimming shortened V by 6 bases and J by 9 bases, and 15 bases separated the two germline ends. The CDR3 has 13 amino acids. Germline V lookup: CDR1 MDHEN, CDR2 SYDVKM. The CDR3 DNA reads TGTGCCAGCAGACCCACAGGGTTCGGTGAGCAGTTCTTC. Protein product: CASRPTGFGEQFF.

This clone was seen more than once but under ten times. This chain connects TRBV5-6 to TRBJ2-1; 8 nucleotides match TRBD2. The length of the CDR3 is 16 residues. Germline values: CDR1 SGHDT, CDR2 YYEEEE. With 1 base clipped from V and 8 bases from J, the junction kept 11 bases outside the gene matches. The CDR3 loop is CASSLRLAGRLDEQFF. CDR3 bases: TGTGCCAGCAGCTTGCGGTTAGCGGGGAGACTCGATGAGCAGTTCTTC.

The rearrangement links TRBV7-2 to TRBJ2-5; TRBD1 might be the D (7 bases). The CDR3 runs to 15 residues. CDR1 and CDR2 (germline): SGHTA, FQGNSA. V dropped 2 bases and J dropped 5 bases, with 15 bases sitting between them. The CDR3 sequence: CASSLKQGRIETQYF. The CDR3, as DNA: TGTGCCAGCAGCTTAAAACAGGGGAGGATCGAGACCCAGTACTTC.